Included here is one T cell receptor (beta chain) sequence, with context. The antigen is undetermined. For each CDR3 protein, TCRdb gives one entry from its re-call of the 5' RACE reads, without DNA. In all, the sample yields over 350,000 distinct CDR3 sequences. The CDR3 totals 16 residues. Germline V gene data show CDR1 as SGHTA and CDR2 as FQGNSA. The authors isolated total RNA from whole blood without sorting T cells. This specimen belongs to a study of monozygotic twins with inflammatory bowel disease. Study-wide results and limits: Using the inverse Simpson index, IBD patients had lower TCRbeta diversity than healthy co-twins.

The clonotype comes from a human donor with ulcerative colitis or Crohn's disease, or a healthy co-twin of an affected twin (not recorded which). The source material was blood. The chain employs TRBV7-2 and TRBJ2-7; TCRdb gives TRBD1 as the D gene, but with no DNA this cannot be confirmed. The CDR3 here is CASSFLGQGGPYEQYF.